Listed below are T cell receptor beta chains from one sample, sequenced in a study of T cell responses to AZD1222 COVID-19 vaccine. Profiling relied on immunoSEQ multiplex PCR, and the TCRdb table lists in-frame clones only, not all of them. The sample carries fewer than 130,000 clones, roughly 90% recorded once. The sample here was peripheral blood, taken on day 0 of AZD1222 vaccination. The receptor set was obtained from an adult in good health. The CDR3 runs from the conserved cysteine through the conserved F or W. D genes are given only for firm matches. Rows may omit the clone size; those that give it use once, few, many or a size class.

d_call v_call clone_size cdr3_aa
TRBD2 TRBV7-2 NA CASSLVGLAGRDEQFF
TRBD2 TRBV3-1/TRBV3-2 NA CASSQEGLAFNEQFF
NA TRBV19 NA CASSILSREQYF
NA TRBV28 NA CASSLGGSPNQPQHF
TRBD1 TRBV2 NA CASSGDRGLYGYTF
NA TRBV29-1 NA CSGQNRDTEAFF
NA TRBV9 NA CASSPISTEAFF
TRBD2 TRBV7-2 once CASSPRLAGGRIGELFF
NA TRBV6-6 NA CASSSHRDEQYF
NA TRBV12-3/TRBV12-4 few CASSPIGGGYTF
TRBD2 TRBV5-1 once CASSQVGGAVNEQFF
TRBD2 TRBV9 NA CASSPLQVGGEQYF
NA TRBV6-5 NA CASRRQFYGYTF
NA TRBV7-3 once CASSLNSVSNTGELFF
NA TRBV7-3 once CASSRGPEGYNEQFF
TRBD2 TRBV7-2 NA CASSLEGTSGRPLYF
NA TRBV18 NA CASSPGGVRTEAFF
TRBD1 TRBV19 NA CASSKGTGRFGEQFF
NA TRBV12-3/TRBV12-4 NA CASSYGQSYEQYF
TRBD2 TRBV7-2 NA CASSLRAGGIYEQYF
TRBD1 TRBV18 NA CASSLGAGGYEQYF
NA TRBV7-2 NA CASSLGLGQYF
TRBD1 TRBV12-3/TRBV12-4 NA CASSWDRNQPQHF
NA TRBV7-8 NA CASSLAGNGYTF
NA TRBV6-1 NA CASSEIVGEAFF
NA TRBV6-4 NA CASRWRRETGEQFF
NA TRBV2 NA CASNTNYGYTF
TRBD1 TRBV10-3 NA CATRTGERTGELFF
NA TRBV10-3 NA CAASGVGRTEAFF
NA TRBV7-2 NA CASSLSGVYGYTF
NA TRBV7-8 NA CASSLFSGNGYTF
TRBD1 TRBV6-5 NA CASTDRGQSGELFF